The clone carrying this T cell receptor (beta chain) has ten or more counts. Antigen: not known. Overall study results and limits: Under 2.3% of tumor Treg sequences matched blood Tregs or memory cells.

The germline V and J ends were trimmed by 5 bases and 2 bases, with 12 bases remaining between them. This CDR3 contains 14 residues. TRBV12-4/TRBJ1-2 clonotypes were amplified with adaptor-ligated barcode primers. TCRdb analysed the multiplex PCR reads with MiXCR anew, one entry per CDR3 protein. The sample contains 900 to 950 distinct CDR3 sequences, about 8.4% of which appear only once. Purified naive CD4+ T cells were depleted of CD25+ Tregs. Sequenced: naive CD4+ T cells sorted from blood. Documented subset: naive CD4+ T cells, CD4+CD45RA+CD25-. This chain links TRBV12-3 or TRBV12-4 with TRBJ1-2; weak D call: TRBD1 (6 bases). The receptor's source is a female donor with breast cancer. The CDR3 protein is CASSPGAANYGYTF. The CDR3 DNA sequence: TGTGCCAGCAGTCCAGGGGCGGCAAACTATGGCTACACCTTC.